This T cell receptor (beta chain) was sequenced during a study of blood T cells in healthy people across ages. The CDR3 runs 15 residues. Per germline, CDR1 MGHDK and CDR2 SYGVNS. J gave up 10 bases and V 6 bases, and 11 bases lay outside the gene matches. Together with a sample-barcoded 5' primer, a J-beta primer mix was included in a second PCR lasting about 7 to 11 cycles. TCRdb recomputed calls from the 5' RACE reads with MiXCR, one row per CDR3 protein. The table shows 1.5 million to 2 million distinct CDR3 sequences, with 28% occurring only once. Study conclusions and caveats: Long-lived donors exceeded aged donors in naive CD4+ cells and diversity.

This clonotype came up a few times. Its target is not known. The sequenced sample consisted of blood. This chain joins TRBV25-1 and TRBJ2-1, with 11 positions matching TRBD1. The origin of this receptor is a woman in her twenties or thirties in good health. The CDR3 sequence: CASRSGQGDRGEQFF. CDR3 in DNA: TGTGCCAGCAGATCGGGACAGGGGGACCGCGGGGAGCAGTTCTTC.